The rows below give T cell receptor beta chains drawn from one sample of a study of identical twins. MiXCR, applied by TCRdb to the 5' RACE reads, yields one record per CDR3 protein. The sample lists roughly 1,500,000 distinct CDR3 sequences; about 30% were seen once. Sequencing was done on a sample of cord blood. The receptors stem from a newborn girl in good health. CDR3s include the opening cysteine and the closing phenylalanine or tryptophan. D genes are given only for firm matches. Clone size is stated in some rows and not others, as once, few, many or a class when expanded.

cdr3_length j_call d_call clone_size v_call cdr3_aa cdr3_nt
13 TRBJ1-5 . few TRBV20-1 CSARDAGVQPQHF TGCAGTGCTAGAGACGCCGGGGTTCAGCCCCAGCATTTT
15 TRBJ2-1 TRBD2 . TRBV5-5 CASSLEPSGSNEQFF TGTGCCAGCAGCTTAGAGCCTAGCGGGAGCAATGAGCAGTTCTTC
11 TRBJ2-5 . few TRBV11-2 CASSFTSRQYF TGTGCCAGCAGCTTCACCTCAAGGCAGTACTTC
13 TRBJ2-3 TRBD2 . TRBV30 CAFSSGYTDTQYF TGTGCCTTCTCTAGCGGTTACACAGATACGCAGTATTTT
16 TRBJ1-2 TRBD1 many TRBV28 CASSLLTGQRNYGYTF TGTGCCAGCAGTTTATTGACGGGACAGCGTAACTATGGCTACACCTTC
14 TRBJ1-1 . few TRBV28 CASLPPTGNTEAFF TGTGCCAGCCTCCCCCCGACCGGGAACACTGAAGCTTTCTTT
15 TRBJ2-7 . few TRBV6-5 CASIYRPAGGYEQYF TGTGCCAGCATTTATCGCCCCGCAGGAGGCTACGAGCAGTACTTC
18 TRBJ2-1 TRBD2 . TRBV5-5 CASSRSLANRSGKETQFF TGTGCCAGCAGCCGATCACTAGCGAACCGGTCGGGAAAAGAGACCCAGTTCTTC
18 TRBJ2-4 TRBD1 . TRBV7-9 CASSPWTGPTLAKNIQYF TGTGCCAGCAGCCCCTGGACAGGGCCAACCTTAGCCAAAAACATTCAGTACTTC
12 TRBJ2-2 . . TRBV20-1 CSARGRIGELFF TGCAGTGCTAGGGGGCGCATCGGGGAGCTGTTTTTT
17 TRBJ2-2 . . TRBV3-1 CASSLGYRTVDTGELFF TGTGCCAGCAGCCTCGGCTATCGGACTGTCGACACCGGGGAGCTGTTTTTT
15 TRBJ2-7 . . TRBV27 CASNPVQGNPYEQYF TGTGCCAGCAACCCAGTCCAGGGAAACCCCTACGAGCAGTACTTC
14 TRBJ1-2 . . TRBV5-1 CASSLAQITSGYTF TGCGCCAGCAGCTTGGCCCAGATAACTTCTGGCTACACCTTC
17 TRBJ2-3 TRBD2 . TRBV10-1 CASSREIAGPSTDTQYF TGCGCCAGCAGCCGAGAGATAGCGGGGCCCAGCACAGATACGCAGTATTTT
16 TRBJ2-7 TRBD2 . TRBV2 CASSEGLVPAAYEQYF TGTGCCAGCAGCGAAGGACTAGTTCCGGCGGCCTACGAGCAGTACTTC
13 TRBJ2-7 . . TRBV5-6 CASSLGRLYGQYF TGTGCCAGCAGCTTGGGCAGACTCTACGGGCAGTACTTC
12 TRBJ1-1 . . TRBV12-3/TRBV12-4 CASSLEHHEAFF TGTGCCAGCAGTTTAGAACACCATGAAGCTTTCTTT
14 TRBJ2-7 . . TRBV20-1 CSARSRGGSYEQYF TGCAGTGCTAGGTCCCGAGGGGGCTCCTACGAGCAGTACTTC
15 TRBJ2-5 . few TRBV5-1 CASSFGDLKGWEQYF TGCGCCAGCAGCTTCGGCGACCTTAAGGGTTGGGAGCAGTACTTC
14 TRBJ1-2 . . TRBV10-3 CAITSLGGVGGYTF TGTGCCATCACATCTCTCGGGGGTGTAGGTGGCTACACCTTC
14 TRBJ1-6 . . TRBV20-1 CSARTGRSNPPLHF TGCAGTGCCCGAACCGGACGGTCTAATCCACCCCTCCACTTT
15 TRBJ2-1 TRBD1 few TRBV24-1 CATSDSGTGKNEQFF TGTGCCACCAGTGATTCCGGGACAGGGAAGAATGAGCAGTTCTTC
11 TRBJ2-3 . . TRBV2 CASSPTGAQYF TGTGCCAGCAGTCCTACTGGGGCGCAGTATTTT
16 TRBJ1-1 . few TRBV27 CASSLSYGQGNTEAFF TGTGCCAGCAGTTTATCGTATGGCCAGGGGAACACTGAAGCTTTCTTT
16 TRBJ2-1 TRBD1 . TRBV4-1 CASSQGYRGPYNEQFF TGCGCCAGCAGCCAGGGTTACAGGGGCCCCTACAATGAGCAGTTCTTC
15 TRBJ2-1 . many TRBV27 CASSLRGIGGNEQFF TGTGCCAGCAGTTTAAGAGGTATAGGGGGAAATGAGCAGTTCTTC
13 TRBJ2-2 . few TRBV25-1 CASSRGETGELFF TGTGCCAGCAGCCGAGGGGAGACCGGGGAGCTGTTTTTT
14 TRBJ1-2 . few TRBV29-1 CSVEDSRQVYGYTF TGCAGCGTTGAAGATTCTCGGCAGGTCTATGGCTACACCTTC
17 TRBJ1-6 TRBD1 . TRBV5-1 CASSFRTGGSLTSPLHF TGCGCCAGCAGCTTCCGGACAGGGGGAAGTTTGACTTCACCCCTCCACTTT
17 TRBJ2-1 TRBD2 . TRBV5-6 CASSSLGRTSGSTEQFF TGTGCCAGCAGCTCCCTAGGGAGGACTAGCGGGAGTACTGAGCAGTTCTTC
13 TRBJ2-1 . few TRBV6-1 CAILASLYNEQFF TGTGCCATCCTAGCGTCCCTCTACAATGAGCAGTTCTTC
16 TRBJ2-1 TRBD2 . TRBV12-5 CASGSDILAGDNEQFF TGTGCTAGTGGTTCCGATATACTAGCGGGGGATAATGAGCAGTTCTTC
17 TRBJ1-2 . . TRBV20-1 CSARQSGVGRANYGYTF TGCAGTGCTAGACAATCCGGTGTGGGGCGAGCTAACTATGGCTACACCTTC
15 TRBJ1-2 . . TRBV6-5 CASSYSRSGQGGYTF TGTGCCAGCAGTTACTCGAGATCTGGTCAGGGAGGCTACACCTTC
17 TRBJ1-1 . . TRBV6-5 CASSYSKRGIRNTEAFF TGTGCCAGCAGTTACTCGAAACGGGGCATTAGAAACACTGAAGCTTTCTTT
15 TRBJ2-3 TRBD1 many TRBV12-3/TRBV12-4 CASSFSGQGTDTQYF TGTGCCAGCAGTTTTTCGGGACAGGGCACAGATACGCAGTATTTT
14 TRBJ2-1 TRBD2 . TRBV7-9 CASSGRAPYNEQFF TGTGCCAGCAGCGGGAGGGCCCCCTACAATGAGCAGTTCTTC
13 TRBJ2-7 TRBD1 few TRBV10-1 CASSRDRRYEQYF TGCGCCAGCAGCCGGGACAGGCGGTACGAGCAGTACTTC
16 TRBJ2-5 . . TRBV18 CASSPLPGKYQETQYF TGTGCCAGCTCACCACTCCCAGGGAAGTACCAAGAGACCCAGTACTTC
17 TRBJ2-7 . many TRBV5-1 CASSWDPKREAYYEQYF TGCGCCAGCAGCTGGGATCCTAAAAGGGAGGCGTACTACGAGCAGTACTTC
17 TRBJ1-6 . few TRBV6-1 CASSERSSSRANSPLHF TGTGCCAGCAGTGAACGGAGTTCATCGAGGGCGAATTCACCCCTCCACTTT
15 TRBJ1-2 TRBD1 many TRBV5-1 CASSFGDREYYGYTF TGCGCCAGCAGCTTTGGGGACAGGGAATACTATGGCTACACCTTC
15 TRBJ2-1 TRBD2 . TRBV20-1 CSAQTSGGLHNEQFF TGCAGTGCCCAGACTAGCGGGGGCCTCCACAATGAGCAGTTCTTC
16 TRBJ1-5 . . TRBV4-1 CASSQNPGALGQPQHF TGCGCCAGCAGCCAAAACCCCGGAGCCCTCGGTCAGCCCCAGCATTTT
15 TRBJ2-7 . . TRBV10-1 CASSGSGTGDMEQYF TGCGCCAGCAGTGGGTCCGGGACGGGGGATATGGAGCAGTACTTC
16 TRBJ2-7 . . TRBV3-1 CASSQGPGPRSYEQYF TGTGCCAGCAGCCAAGGGCCGGGACCCCGCTCCTACGAGCAGTACTTC
15 TRBJ2-3 . . TRBV5-1 CASSSRQGLTDTQYF TGCGCCAGCAGCTCTCGACAGGGACTCACAGATACGCAGTATTTT
12 TRBJ2-1 . many TRBV7-9 CASSIIGGEQFF TGTGCCAGCAGCATCATAGGGGGGGAGCAGTTCTTC
13 TRBJ2-7 . few TRBV27 CASSLQAHYEQYF TGTGCCAGCAGTTTACAGGCCCACTACGAGCAGTACTTC
13 TRBJ2-7 TRBD1 many TRBV6-6 CATVGQGTYEQYF TGTGCCACCGTAGGACAGGGGACCTACGAGCAGTACTTC
13 TRBJ1-5 TRBD1 . TRBV29-1 CSVSRDRNQPQHF TGCAGCGTCTCCCGGGACAGGAATCAGCCCCAGCATTTT
17 TRBJ2-4 . many TRBV15 CATSRDIGRGAKNIQYF TGTGCCACCAGCAGAGATATAGGTAGAGGTGCCAAAAACATTCAGTACTTC
16 TRBJ2-5 . few TRBV28 CASSDPAGLFQETQYF TGTGCCAGCAGTGATCCGGCGGGGCTTTTCCAAGAGACCCAGTACTTC
15 TRBJ1-1 TRBD1 . TRBV6-6 CASSYAHTGDTEAFF TGTGCCAGCAGTTATGCCCACACAGGGGACACTGAAGCTTTCTTT
16 TRBJ2-3 TRBD2 few TRBV6-5 CASSYLSGRRGDTQYF TGTGCCAGCAGTTACTTGAGCGGGAGGAGGGGAGATACGCAGTATTTT
12 TRBJ2-1 . few TRBV9 CASSAQGTEQFF TGTGCCAGCAGCGCACAGGGAACTGAGCAGTTCTTC
15 TRBJ1-5 . . TRBV27 CASSASIFSNQPQHF TGTGCCAGCAGTGCGTCGATTTTTAGCAATCAGCCCCAGCATTTT
14 TRBJ2-3 . . TRBV2 CTSSDLAFTDTQYF TGTACCAGCAGTGATCTCGCGTTCACAGATACGCAGTATTTT
15 TRBJ1-2 . . TRBV9 CASSVEMRGNYGYTF TGTGCCAGCAGCGTAGAGATGCGGGGCAACTATGGCTACACCTTC
14 TRBJ1-1 TRBD1 . TRBV6-2/TRBV6-3 CASREGARNTEAFF TGTGCCAGCAGAGAGGGGGCGAGAAACACTGAAGCTTTCTTT